This T cell receptor beta chain was found in a study of T cells in Graves' hyperthyroidism and ophthalmopathy. Findings and limits, study-wide: Blood also carried most thyroid clonotypes expanded above 0.001.

Amplification of TCR beta CDR3 regions was performed using RNA transcripts as template. First-round RT-PCR of the TCR CDR3 relied on the HTBI primer set. MiXCR, run by TCRdb on the multiplex PCR reads, gives a single entry per CDR3 protein. The sample has around 340,000 distinct CDR3 sequences; approximately 18% are singletons. The study enrolled patients aged 18 to 65 with newly diagnosed hyperthyroidism of under 2 months' duration. Used for diagnoses were clinical symptoms, serum thyroxine and TRAb, thyroid ultrasound and orbital computed tomography. Ahead of any ophthalmopathy symptoms, the blood sample was obtained at the first diagnosis of hyperthyroidism. The sample holds many counts of this clonotype. Its target is not known. V was shortened by 7 bases and J by 2 bases, with 15 bases between the two germline ends. This CDR3 has 13 amino acids. Germline loops: CDR1 SQVTM, CDR2 ANQGSEA.

The clonotype was recovered from a woman aged 25-40 years with Graves' hyperthyroidism that later progressed to Graves' ophthalmopathy. Sequencing was performed on blood. The rearrangement joins TRBV29-1 to TRBJ2-7, with D maybe TRBD1 (5 bases). CDR3 nucleotides: TGCAGCGCCCTGACAGCGATCCCCTACGAGCAGTACTTC. This sequence encodes CSALTAIPYEQYF.